The 21 T cell receptor beta chains listed next were all sequenced from one sample in a study of cytomegalovirus exposure and HLA in healthy donors. Profiling relied on immunoSEQ multiplex PCR, and the TCRdb table lists in-frame clones only, not all of them. The sample consists of roughly 82,000 clones, approximately 93% of them appearing once. Specimen: PBMCs. The receptor set was obtained from a man between 18 and 29 years old in good health and CMV-seronegative.

This clone was detected only a few times. The chain has TRBV18 and TRBJ1-2; TRBD1 agrees at 7 bases. CDR1 and CDR2 (germline): KGHSH, LQKENI. The CDR3 is 15 amino acids. J gave up 4 bases and V 3 bases, and 8 bases lay outside the gene matches. The CDR3 DNA sequence: TGTGCCAGCTCACCCCCCGACAGGGAAGCCTATGGCTACACCTTC. Its protein product is CASSPPDREAYGYTF.

The rearrangement joins TRBV4-1 to TRBJ2-7, with 7 bases matching TRBD1. Looked up from germline, CDR1 is MGHRA and CDR2 is YSYEKL. The CDR3 has 15 residues. Losses at the gene ends were 3 bases for V and 3 bases for J; bases not matched to a gene: 8. CDR3 DNA sequence: TGCGCCAGCAGCCAGGACAGGTTTACCAACTACGAGCAGTACTTC. Protein product: CASSQDRFTNYEQYF.

The chain couples TRBV7-8 to TRBJ2-4, with D possibly being TRBD1 (5 bases). CDR3 length: 13 amino acids. Germline V gene data show CDR1 as SGHVS and CDR2 as FQNEAQ. Trimming removed 3 bases from V and 8 bases from J, with 11 bases in between. The CDR3 loop is CASSFTGPDIQYF. CDR3 DNA: TGTGCCAGCAGCTTTACAGGTCCAGACATTCAGTACTTC.

V is TRBV2 and J is TRBJ2-1; D is possibly TRBD1 (6 bases). The germline V gene encodes CDR1 SNHLY and CDR2 FYNNEI. The CDR3 is 15 residues long. The V end was cut by 2 bases, the J end by 0 bases, with 8 bases between. The CDR3 coding sequence is TGTGCCAGCAGTGAAAGGGGGAGCTCCTACAATGAGCAGTTCTTC. Translation gives CASSERGSSYNEQFF. Together with reference TRBV2 and TRBJ2-1, the CDR3 gives the full variable domain: EPEVTQTPSHQVTQMGQEVILRCVPISNHLYFYWYRQILGQKVEFLVSFYNNEISEKSEIFDDQFSVERPDGSNFTLKIRSTKLEDSAMYFCASSERGSSYNEQFFGPGTRLTVL.

This chain joins TRBV7-2 and TRBJ2-7; possibly TRBD2 for D (5 bases). CDR3 size: 13 residues. Trimming cost V 1 base and J 6 bases, with 10 bases left between them. Germline lookup yields CDR1 SGHTA and CDR2 FQGNSA. Written as DNA, the CDR3 is TGTGCCAGCAGCTTAGTCCGGGGAGCCGAGCAGTACTTC. This codes for CASSLVRGAEQYF.

This clone occurred once. The J gene is TRBJ2-1, the V gene TRBV11-2, with TRBD2 matching over 11 bases. CDR1 is SGHAT and CDR2 is FQNNGV in the germline V gene. V shed 2 bases, J shed 4 bases, and the junction held 4 bases outside the gene matches. The CDR3 is made up of 16 amino acids. CDR3: CASSLNVAGGYNEQFF. CDR3 coding DNA: TGTGCCAGCAGCTTAAATGTAGCGGGGGGGTACAATGAGCAGTTCTTC.

This chain links TRBV18 with TRBJ1-1; D unresolved. This CDR3 region has 14 residues. Germline V gene sequence: CDR1 KGHSH, CDR2 LQKENI. The V end lost 4 bases, the J end lost 11 bases, and 20 bases lay between the germline ends. CDR3 protein: CASSRTPERARAFF. In DNA, the CDR3 is TGTGCCAGCTCACGGACCCCCGAGAGGGCGCGGGCTTTCTTT.

The V and J genes are TRBV25-1 and TRBJ2-7; 10 nucleotides align to TRBD2. Germline V gene data show CDR1 as MGHDK and CDR2 as SYGVNS. V shed 4 bases, J shed 2 bases, and the junction held 8 bases outside the gene matches. CDR3 length: 16 amino acids. For the CDR3, the DNA is TGTGCCAGCAGTGGCCGCCGGAGCGGGAGGGCCTACGAGCAGTACTTC. It encodes CASSGRRSGRAYEQYF.

CDR3 amino acids: CASSRQTGNRIQYF. CDR3 coding DNA: TGTGCCAGTAGTAGACAGACAGGGAATCGCATTCAGTACTTC. This chain connects TRBV19 to TRBJ2-4; 7 positions agree with TRBD1. This CDR3 has 14 residues. Germline CDR1 is LNHDA and CDR2 is SQIVND (reference sequence). The V gene end was trimmed by 4 bases and the J gene end by 9 bases; junction bases not matched to a gene: 9.

The chain uses TRBV11-2 and TRBJ1-4, with 9 bases aligning to TRBD1. The CDR3 contains 15 residues. V was clipped by 3 bases and J by 9 bases; unmatched bases: 8. Germline V gives CDR1 SGHAT, CDR2 FQNNGV. CDR3: CASSLGQGGYKKLFF. CDR3 nucleotide sequence: TGTGCCAGCAGCTTGGGACAGGGAGGTTATAAAAAACTGTTTTTT.

The chain employs TRBV30 and TRBJ1-1; 7 bases match TRBD1. After removal of 2 bases from V and 8 bases from J, the junction contained 8 bases not matched to a gene. In germline, CDR1 is GTSNPN, CDR2 SVGIG (reference sequence). This CDR3 contains 13 residues. The CDR3 bases are TGTGCCTGGAGTCCCCACCAGACAGGGGAAGCTTTCTTT. This codes for CAWSPHQTGEAFF.

The chain uses TRBV7-9 and TRBJ2-5; no reliable D call. The V end lost 3 bases, the J end lost 5 bases, and 13 bases lay between the germline ends. This CDR3 region has 14 residues. Germline V gene sequence: CDR1 SEHNR, CDR2 FQNEAQ (reference sequence). The CDR3 coding sequence is TGTGCCAGCAGCTTCGGATTCGACGGGGAGACCCAGTACTTC. Encoded protein: CASSFGFDGETQYF.

The rearrangement links TRBV6-6 to TRBJ1-4, with 10 bases fitting TRBD1. V lost 2 bases, J lost 8 bases, and 2 bases stayed unmatched. CDR1 MNHNY and CDR2 SVGAGI come from the germline V gene (reference sequence). The CDR3 consists of 14 residues. The CDR3 region is CASSYGTGVEKLFF. The CDR3 DNA reads as TGTGCCAGCAGTTACGGGACAGGGGTAGAAAAACTGTTTTTT.

The genes are TRBV19 and TRBJ1-2; D is perhaps TRBD1 (6 bases). CDR3 length: 15 residues. V lost 5 bases, J lost 0 bases, and 13 bases lay in between. Looked up from germline, CDR1 is LNHDA and CDR2 is SQIVND (reference sequence). CDR3 in DNA: TGTGCCAGTAGTGCAAACAGGGCAACTAACTATGGCTACACCTTC. This codes for CASSANRATNYGYTF.

V and J are TRBV9 and TRBJ2-5, with 12 nucleotides matching TRBD2. Per germline, CDR1 SGDLS and CDR2 YYNGEE. V lost 0 bases to trimming and J lost 5 bases; unmatched junction nucleotides: 5. This CDR3 has 16 amino acids. CDR3 sequence (DNA): TGTGCCAGCAGCGTAGCTAGCGGGAGGGCCGCGGAGACCCAGTACTTC. The encoded protein is CASSVASGRAAETQYF. The variable domain in full, with the rest retrieved from reference TRBV9 and TRBJ2-5, is DSGVTQTPKHLITATGQRVTLRCSPRSGDLSVYWYQQSLDQGLQFLIQYYNGEERAKGNILERFSAQQFPDLHSELNLSSLELGDSALYFCASSVASGRAAETQYFGPGTRLLVL.

The chain combines TRBV27 with TRBJ2-3, with TRBD1 matching over 8 bases. V was clipped by 9 bases and J by 5 bases; unmatched bases: 13. This CDR3 is built from 15 residues. Looked up from germline, CDR1 is MNHEY and CDR2 is SMNVEV (reference sequence). Written as DNA, the CDR3 is TGTGCCAGTCAAGGGATCGGGACAGGAGAAGATACGCAGTATTTT. It specifies CASQGIGTGEDTQYF.

In DNA form, the CDR3 reads TGTGCCAGCAGTTACTCCCAGGGCAGGGCCTACGAGCAGTACTTC. Residues: CASSYSQGRAYEQYF. The chain couples TRBV6-5 to TRBJ2-7, with D tentatively TRBD1 (5 bases). The V gene lost 0 bases and the J gene lost 2 bases, with 11 bases spanning the gap. The CDR3 has 15 residues. The germline gives CDR1 MNHEY, CDR2 SVGAGI.

This sequence joins TRBV27 and TRBJ1-2; D might be TRBD1 (5 bases). This CDR3 comprises 15 residues. The ends were cut back, 3 bases at V and 2 bases at J, with 13 bases in the middle. CDR1 and CDR2 (germline): MNHEY, SMNVEV (reference sequence). The CDR3 nucleotides are TGTGCCAGCAGTTTTGTCAGGGAGGCCAACTATGGCTACACCTTC. Amino acids: CASSFVREANYGYTF.

The chain couples TRBV2 to TRBJ1-2; D unresolved. The germline gives CDR1 SNHLY, CDR2 FYNNEI. The CDR3 spans 13 residues. Trimming stripped 2 bases from V and 5 bases from J, with 9 bases between. The CDR3 nucleotides read TGTGCCAGCAGTGAACCGGGGTCTTATGGCTACACCTTC. Protein product: CASSEPGSYGYTF.

The V call is TRBV15, the J call TRBJ1-2; a weak D match, TRBD1 (6 bases). With 2 bases removed from V and 1 base from J, the gap between germline ends came to 8 bases. Per germline, CDR1 LNHNV and CDR2 YYDKDF (reference sequence). This CDR3 spans 14 amino acids. The CDR3 sequence: CATSRLQGNYGYTF. Here the CDR3 DNA reads TGTGCCACCAGCAGACTACAGGGTAACTATGGCTACACCTTC.

The chain combines TRBV5-1 with TRBJ1-6; D unresolved. This CDR3 is built from 14 residues. Germline CDR1 SGHRS, CDR2 YFSETQ. With 4 bases removed from V and 1 base from J, the gap between germline ends came to 6 bases. CDR3 residues: CASSADSYNSPLHF. DNA for the CDR3: TGCGCCAGCAGCGCAGATTCCTATAATTCACCCCTCCACTTT.